This is a list of T cell receptor beta chains from one sample in a study of regulatory T cells in long-lasting Graves disease. TCRdb recomputed calls from the multiplex PCR reads with MiXCR, one row per CDR3 protein. This sample yields about 530,000 distinct CDR3 sequences, of which roughly 16% are seen a single time; roughly 25% belongs to the top ten. The same data also went into a second study, on T cells in Graves' hyperthyroidism and ophthalmopathy.

Sequenced material: peripheral blood mononuclear cells (PBMCs), taken at new diagnosis, from a patient treated with antithyroid drugs. The receptors derive from a woman aged 40-65 years with Graves disease. Both conserved end residues are part of each CDR3. Fields, in order: clone size, D gene, J gene, V gene, CDR3 DNA, CDR3 protein. A D gene is named only where the DNA matches it firmly. For some rows the clone size is stated as once, few or many, or as a class when expanded; others skip it.

size: -
D: -
J: TRBJ1-4
V: TRBV6-1
DNA: TGTGCCAGCAGTGAACAGGGGAGTGGTGAAAAACCGTTTTTT
CDR3: CASSEQGSGEKPFF

size: -
D: -
J: TRBJ2-3
V: TRBV4-1
DNA: TGCGCCAGCAGCCAAGGCTCACATGGAAGAGCTACAGATACGCAGTATTTT
CDR3: CASSQGSHGRATDTQYF

size: many
D: -
J: TRBJ1-1
V: TRBV28
DNA: TGTGCCAGCAGTTTACTGGCTGAAGCTTTCTTT
CDR3: CASSLLAEAFF

size: many
D: -
J: TRBJ1-1
V: TRBV2
DNA: TGTGCCAGCAGTGAATTGGGAGGGTATGGTGAAGCTTTCTTT
CDR3: CASSELGGYGEAFF

size: many
D: -
J: TRBJ1-1
V: TRBV5-1
DNA: TGCGCCAGCAGCTTGGGATATCAGGCTTTCTTT
CDR3: CASSLGYQAFF

size: few
D: -
J: TRBJ2-7
V: TRBV12-3/TRBV12-4
DNA: TGTGCCAGCAGTTTCCGTCTTAGGTACGTTGGCAACTCCTACGAGCAGTACTTC
CDR3: CASSFRLRYVGNSYEQYF

size: -
D: -
J: TRBJ2-7
V: TRBV12-3/TRBV12-4
DNA: TGTGCCAGCAGTTACGGAGGGAATTCCTACGAGCAGTACTTC
CDR3: CASSYGGNSYEQYF

size: few
D: TRBD2
J: TRBJ2-5
V: TRBV19
DNA: TGTGCCAGTAGTATGGTACCGGGACTAGCGGGGGAGACCCAGTACTTC
CDR3: CASSMVPGLAGETQYF

size: once
D: -
J: TRBJ1-2
V: TRBV7-9
DNA: TGTGCCAGCAGCTCGGCAGGGATCTATGGCTACACCTTC
CDR3: CASSSAGIYGYTF

size: -
D: TRBD1
J: TRBJ1-1
V: TRBV3-1
DNA: TGTGTCAGCAGCCAAATAGGGCAGGGGGTGACTTTCTTT
CDR3: CVSSQIGQGVTFF

size: -
D: -
J: TRBJ1-6
V: TRBV7-2
DNA: TGTGCCAGCAGCCAACTAAGCGGGCCTAATTCACCCCTCCACTTT
CDR3: CASSQLSGPNSPLHF

size: many
D: TRBD2
J: TRBJ2-1
V: TRBV7-8
DNA: TGTGCCAGCACGGGGGGGGTTCACTCCTACAATGAGCAGTTCTTC
CDR3: CASTGGVHSYNEQFF

size: few
D: -
J: TRBJ1-1
V: TRBV20-1
DNA: TGCAGTGCCCCCTCGGTGTGGGGTAGTAACACTGAAGCTTTCTTT
CDR3: CSAPSVWGSNTEAFF

size: -
D: TRBD2
J: TRBJ2-7
V: TRBV6-2/TRBV6-3
DNA: TGTGCCAGCAGTACCCGAATAGCGGGGTCCTACGAGCAGTACTTC
CDR3: CASSTRIAGSYEQYF

size: few
D: TRBD1
J: TRBJ2-1
V: TRBV5-1
DNA: TGCGCCAGCAGCTCCCCTTCGGGACAGGGTGTAGGGGGTGAGCAGTTCTTC
CDR3: CASSSPSGQGVGGEQFF

size: many
D: -
J: TRBJ1-5
V: TRBV12-3/TRBV12-4
DNA: TGTGCCAGCAGTTTAGGTCGCCAGTCCCCCCGTCAGCCCCAGCATTTT
CDR3: CASSLGRQSPRQPQHF

size: -
D: -
J: TRBJ2-1
V: TRBV5-1
DNA: TGCGCCAGCAGCTTGGCCTCGTCAGCTTACAATGAGCAGTTCTTC
CDR3: CASSLASSAYNEQFF

size: many
D: TRBD1
J: TRBJ1-1
V: TRBV27
DNA: TGTGCCAGCAGTTTATCACCGGGACAGGAGGAGGACACTGAAGCTTTCTTT
CDR3: CASSLSPGQEEDTEAFF

size: many
D: -
J: TRBJ2-1
V: TRBV6-2/TRBV6-3
DNA: TGTGCCAGCAGTTACTCGTTAGACCTTCCTTCTGAACAGTTCTTC
CDR3: CASSYSLDLPSEQFF